The 28 T cell receptor beta chains listed next were all sequenced from one sample in a study of shared clonotypes between healthy human individuals. The method was immunoSEQ multiplex PCR; TCRdb's version includes in-frame clones alone and lacks a portion of them. The sample lists 2 million to 2.5 million clones; 90% to 95% were seen once. Specimen: naive CD4+ T cells from PBMCs. The subset is: CD45RA+ positively selected. The receptors derive from a man in his late teens or twenties in good health. Some clones in this sample may be carry-over from other donors' samples.

The chain employs TRBV7-2 and TRBJ2-3; D gene uncertain. V was pared by 2 bases and J by 3 bases, with 6 bases between. Germline CDR1 reads SGHTA; CDR2 reads FQGNSA. The CDR3 length is 13 residues. CDR3 protein: CASSLIVTDTQYF. In DNA, the CDR3 is TGTGCCAGCAGCTTAATAGTTACAGATACGCAGTATTTT. The full variable domain, completed using reference TRBV7-2 and TRBJ2-3, is GAGVSQSPSNKVTEKGKDVELRCDPISGHTALYWYRQSLGQGLEFLIYFQGNSAPDKSGLPSDRFSAERTGGSVSTLTIQRTQQEDSAVYLCASSLIVTDTQYFGPGTRLTVL.

Worth noting for this clone: The same CDR3 arises from other DNA sequences in this sample as well. The rearrangement joins TRBV5-4 to TRBJ2-7, with 7 bases lining up with TRBD1. The CDR3 has 14 amino acids. The trim removed 4 bases at V and 1 base at J, leaving 5 bases unmatched. The germline CDR1 and CDR2 sequences are SGHNT and YYREEE (reference sequence). CDR3 in DNA: TGTGCCAGCAGCCTCTCGACAGGGTCCTACGAGCAGTACTTC. Amino acids: CASSLSTGSYEQYF.

The V and J genes are TRBV5-1 and TRBJ1-4, with D perhaps TRBD1 (6 bases). CDR1 SGHRS and CDR2 YFSETQ come from the germline V gene. V dropped 4 bases and J dropped 2 bases, with 12 bases sitting between them. The CDR3 covers 15 residues. CDR3 nucleotide sequence: TGCGCCAGCAGCGCAGGGGCCCTCACTAATGAAAAACTGTTTTTT. Protein product: CASSAGALTNEKLFF.

The chain is built from TRBV19 and TRBJ2-7; 7 bases match TRBD2. CDR3 size: 14 residues. Losses at the gene ends were 6 bases for V and 6 bases for J; bases not matched to a gene: 11. CDR1 and CDR2 (germline): LNHDA, SQIVND (reference sequence). CDR3 loop: CASRFGGSWGEQYF. The CDR3 DNA sequence: TGTGCCAGTAGGTTCGGCGGGAGTTGGGGCGAGCAGTACTTC.

The chain links TRBV11-2 to TRBJ2-3, with D maybe TRBD2 (6 bases). The CDR3 length is 16 residues. The germline V gene has CDR1 SGHAT and CDR2 FQNNGV. Trimming removed 5 bases from V and 2 bases from J, with 17 bases in between. CDR3 in amino acids: CASSPRRGIFTDTQYF. CDR3 in DNA: TGTGCCAGCAGCCCGAGACGGGGGATTTTCACAGATACGCAGTATTTT.

In the case of this clone: The same CDR3 also results from other DNA sequences found in this sample. The chain recombines TRBV2 with TRBJ2-5; perhaps TRBD1 as D (6 bases). Germline V gene sequence: CDR1 SNHLY, CDR2 FYNNEI. The V gene lost 7 bases and the J gene lost 4 bases, with 10 bases spanning the gap. The CDR3 covers 12 residues. CDR3 sequence: CASKRGGETQYF. The CDR3 DNA sequence: TGTGCCAGCAAGAGAGGGGGAGAGACCCAGTACTTC.

The CDR3 DNA sequence: TGTGCCAGCAGCTTAGGGGGACTAGCGGAATCCCCCAATGTGGAGCAGTTCTTC. Protein sequence: CASSLGGLAESPNVEQFF. The chain recombines TRBV7-9 with TRBJ2-1; 11 bases agree with TRBD2. After removal of 1 base from V and 10 bases from J, the junction contained 15 bases not matched to a gene. Germline V gene lookup returns CDR1 SEHNR and CDR2 FQNEAQ (reference sequence). This CDR3 comprises 18 residues.

The chain carries TRBV11-2 and TRBJ2-1; a weak D match, TRBD1 (5 bases). Germline V gene data show CDR1 as SGHAT and CDR2 as FQNNGV. CDR3 length: 17 residues. Trimming took off 1 base at V and 3 bases at J, with 16 bases between the two ends. CDR3 region: CASSLVRRAGIYNEQFF. Written as DNA, the CDR3 is TGTGCCAGCAGCTTAGTTCGCAGGGCAGGTATCTACAATGAGCAGTTCTTC.

This clone was picked up a small number of times. Other DNA sequences from this sample encode an identical CDR3 as well. This rearrangement joins TRBV5-1 to TRBJ1-1; D gene ambiguous. Germline V CDR1 and CDR2: SGHRS, YFSETQ. This CDR3 is built from 13 residues. Trimming removed 2 bases from V and 0 bases from J, with 5 bases in between. The CDR3 coding sequence is TGCGCCAGCAGCTTAGTCATGAACACTGAAGCTTTCTTT. Its protein product is CASSLVMNTEAFF.

The DNA of the CDR3 is TGTGCCAGCAGCCCCTGGGACAGAACTAATGAAAAACTGTTTTTT. Translating it yields CASSPWDRTNEKLFF. The V call is TRBV7-9, the J call TRBJ1-4, with TRBD1 identical over 7 bases. The ends lost 5 bases at V and 1 base at J; junction bases unmatched: 4. The CDR3 totals 15 residues. Per germline, CDR1 SEHNR and CDR2 FQNEAQ (reference sequence).

The chain has TRBV20-1 and TRBJ2-5; D is uncertain. The CDR3 covers 11 residues. The V and J ends lost 6 bases and 5 bases respectively, with 10 bases between them. Looked up from germline, CDR1 is DFQATT and CDR2 is SNEGSKA (reference sequence). The CDR3 spells CSATRWETQYF. Written as DNA, the CDR3 is TGCAGTGCCACCCGCTGGGAGACCCAGTACTTC.

The chain combines TRBV11-2 with TRBJ1-1; the D is unclear. Germline CDR1 reads SGHAT; CDR2 reads FQNNGV. V was shortened by 7 bases and J by 3 bases, with 12 bases between the two germline ends. This CDR3 is 13 amino acids long. The DNA of the CDR3 is TGTGCCAGCACCTACGGGGTATACACTGAAGCTTTCTTT. Translation gives CASTYGVYTEAFF.

Details on this clone: This CDR3 is also generated by other DNA sequences in the sample. The chain uses TRBV28 and TRBJ2-7; maybe TRBD2 (6 bases). This CDR3 spans 15 amino acids. The V and J ends lost 6 bases and 1 base respectively, with 16 bases between them. Germline loops: CDR1 MDHEN, CDR2 SYDVKM. CDR3: CASSPPPGGSYEQYF. The CDR3 nucleotides read TGTGCCAGCAGCCCCCCACCCGGGGGATCCTACGAGCAGTACTTC.

This chain links TRBV11-2 with TRBJ2-7, with D perhaps assigned TRBD1 or TRBD2 (5 bases each). Deletions cut 5 bases from V and 7 bases from J, with 18 bases between. CDR3 length: 14 amino acids. Germline V gives CDR1 SGHAT, CDR2 FQNNGV. The CDR3 spells CASSPQGRSGEQYF. The CDR3 DNA sequence: TGTGCCAGCAGCCCTCAGGGTAGATCGGGGGAGCAGTACTTC.

The chain links TRBV14 to TRBJ1-2; no definite D call. V was cut by 1 base and J by 4 bases, with 13 bases left in between. This CDR3 contains 15 residues. In germline, CDR1 is SGHDN, CDR2 FVKESK. In nucleotides, the CDR3 is TGTGCCAGCAGCCAAGGAGGGCCTTCGTCCTATGGCTACACCTTC. Its translation is CASSQGGPSSYGYTF.

For the CDR3, the DNA is TGTGCCAGCAGCCAAGGGGTAGCAGTAACCTACGAGCAGTACTTC. This codes for CASSQGVAVTYEQYF. J is TRBJ2-7 and V is TRBV14; the D is unclear. Germline V CDR1 and CDR2: SGHDN, FVKESK. V lost 1 base, J lost 2 bases, and 12 bases lay in between. The CDR3 is 15 residues long.

CDR3 residues: CASSPDRPGRRNTEAFF. DNA of the CDR3: TGTGCCAGCAGCCCAGATCGACCGGGACGACGGAACACTGAAGCTTTCTTT. This chain joins TRBV14 and TRBJ1-1; tentative D call: TRBD1 (5 bases). The V end was cut by 4 bases, the J end by 1 base, with 19 bases between. This CDR3 is 17 amino acids long. Germline CDR1 and CDR2: SGHDN and FVKESK.

Comments on this clone: This same CDR3 is encoded by further DNA sequences in the sample. The rearrangement joins TRBV5-1 to TRBJ2-5; D is uncertain. V gave up 7 bases and J gave up 1 base, with 11 bases separating them. Germline CDR1 and CDR2: SGHRS and YFSETQ. The CDR3 covers 13 residues. CDR3 amino acids: CASRLGSQETQYF. The DNA for the CDR3 is TGCGCCAGCCGTTTGGGCAGCCAAGAGACCCAGTACTTC.

As regards this clone: Other DNA variants within this sample encode the same CDR3. The rearrangement links TRBV9 to TRBJ2-1; D is perhaps TRBD2 (6 bases). Germline CDR1 reads SGDLS; CDR2 reads YYNGEE. V was cut by 0 bases and J by 1 base, with 8 bases left in between. This CDR3 region has 15 residues. The CDR3 bases are TGTGCCAGCAGCGTAGGTGGGAGGTCCTACAATGAGCAGTTCTTC. Translating it yields CASSVGGRSYNEQFF.

The sample holds one count of this clone. The genes are TRBV5-1 and TRBJ1-2, with D maybe TRBD1 (5 bases). CDR3 length: 14 amino acids. Germline values: CDR1 SGHRS, CDR2 YFSETQ. The ends were cut back, 4 bases at V and 2 bases at J, with 12 bases in the middle. The CDR3 DNA reads as TGCGCCAGCAGCGCATCCGGGGCCAACTATGGCTACACCTTC. Translated: CASSASGANYGYTF.

This chain uses TRBV30 with TRBJ1-2; D not resolved. V dropped 2 bases and J dropped 0 bases, with 7 bases sitting between them. This CDR3 has 13 amino acids. Germline V gives CDR1 GTSNPN, CDR2 SVGIG (reference sequence). This CDR3 reads CAWSRATNYGYTF. Here the CDR3 DNA reads TGTGCCTGGAGTAGGGCCACTAACTATGGCTACACCTTC. The full variable domain, with the rest looked up from reference TRBV30 and TRBJ1-2, is SQTIHQWPATLVQPVGSPLSLECTVEGTSNPNLYWYRQAAGRGLQLLFYSVGIGQISSEVPQNLSASRPQDRQFILSSKKLLLSDSGFYLCAWSRATNYGYTFGSGTRLTVV.

V usage is TRBV19 and J usage is TRBJ2-2, with TRBD2 identical over 12 bases. The ends lost 5 bases at V and 6 bases at J; junction bases unmatched: 10. The length of the CDR3 is 17 residues. Germline CDR1 is LNHDA and CDR2 is SQIVND (reference sequence). The CDR3 nucleotides read TGTGCCAGTAGTGTCAGACTAGCGGGAGTTGCGGCCGGGGAGCTGTTTTTT. Translating gives CASSVRLAGVAAGELFF. Drawing the rest from reference TRBV19 and TRBJ2-2, the complete variable domain is DGGITQSPKYLFRKEGQNVTLSCEQNLNHDAMYWYRQDPGQGLRLIYYSQIVNDFQKGDIAEGYSVSREKKESFPLTVTSAQKNPTAFYLCASSVRLAGVAAGELFFGEGSRLTVL.

The chain has TRBV10-3 and TRBJ1-3; D unresolved. The ends were cut back, 8 bases at V and 4 bases at J, with 15 bases in the middle. Germline CDR1 is ENHRY and CDR2 is SYGVKD. CDR3 length: 14 amino acids. Here the CDR3 reads CAIANTRGGNTIYF. The CDR3 nucleotides read TGTGCCATCGCCAATACCCGCGGAGGAAACACCATATATTTT.

This clone was recorded only once. The chain uses TRBV27 and TRBJ2-1; D is unresolved. Germline values: CDR1 MNHEY, CDR2 SMNVEV (reference sequence). Between the trimmed V and J ends, which lost 6 bases and 4 bases, there was a span of 10 bases. This CDR3 spans 13 amino acids. In nucleotides, the CDR3 is TGTGCCAGCAGCGTAACACAGTACAATGAGCAGTTCTTC. Translated, it gives CASSVTQYNEQFF.

V usage is TRBV6-1 and J usage is TRBJ2-2, with TRBD2 as a possible D gene (6 bases). The length of the CDR3 is 15 residues. Germline CDR1 reads MNHNS; CDR2 reads SASEGT. V gave up 3 bases and J gave up 8 bases, with 16 bases separating them. DNA of the CDR3: TGTGCCAGCAGTGAGGGTTTGGGACTGTGGGGGGAGCTGTTTTTT. It encodes CASSEGLGLWGELFF.

The chain joins TRBV7-2 to TRBJ1-5, with D possibly being TRBD1 (6 bases). CDR3 length: 14 residues. V shed 5 bases and J shed 5 bases, with 13 bases lying between them. The germline CDR1 and CDR2 sequences are SGHTA and FQGNSA. The chain's CDR3 is CASSPRRGHQPQHF. The CDR3 DNA reads TGTGCCAGCAGCCCCCGCAGGGGTCATCAGCCCCAGCATTTT. The whole variable domain, filled in from reference TRBV7-2 and TRBJ1-5, reads GAGVSQSPSNKVTEKGKDVELRCDPISGHTALYWYRQSLGQGLEFLIYFQGNSAPDKSGLPSDRFSAERTGGSVSTLTIQRTQQEDSAVYLCASSPRRGHQPQHFGDGTRLSIL.

The gene calls are TRBV7-3 and TRBJ2-2; 10 nucleotides agree with TRBD2. The junction had 6 bases not matched to a gene; V was cut back by 3 bases and J by 5 bases. Germline CDR1 is SGHTA and CDR2 is FQGTGA. CDR3 size: 16 residues. This CDR3 is CASSLLAGEGTGELFF. For the CDR3, the DNA is TGTGCCAGCAGCTTGCTAGCGGGAGAAGGAACCGGGGAGCTGTTTTTT. The full variable domain, with the rest looked up from reference TRBV7-3 and TRBJ2-2, is GAGVSQTPSNKVTEKGKYVELRCDPISGHTALYWYRQSLGQGPEFLIYFQGTGAADDSGLPNDRFFAVRPEGSVSTLKIQRTERGDSAVYLCASSLLAGEGTGELFFGEGSRLTVL.

The V gene is TRBV6-1, the J gene TRBJ2-3, with D unresolved. V was cut by 6 bases and J by 2 bases, with 6 bases left in between. Germline V lookup: CDR1 MNHNS, CDR2 SASEGT. The CDR3 totals 12 residues. The CDR3 bases are TGTGCCAGCAGAGGAAACACAGATACGCAGTATTTT. It yields the protein CASRGNTDTQYF.